This TCR beta chain was sequenced during a study of T cells in Graves' hyperthyroidism and ophthalmopathy. Study as a whole: Upon initial diagnosis and before any treatment, peripheral blood was collected.

About this clonotype: What it binds is not known.

In germline, CDR1 is SGHRS, CDR2 YFSETQ. The V gene end was trimmed by 4 bases and the J gene end by 5 bases; junction bases not matched to a gene: 8. This CDR3 spans 15 amino acids. Study-wide points: Most clonotypes that expanded in the thyroid above 0.001 also showed up in blood.

The CDR3 regions of TCR beta were amplified from RNA transcripts. The HTBI set primed first-round TCR CDR3 RT-PCR. TCRdb independently ran MiXCR on the multiplex PCR reads; one entry per CDR3 protein. The sample shows 600,000 to 700,000 distinct CDR3 sequences, under 15% of them seen only once. The rearrangement uses TRBV5-1 and TRBJ2-2; 7 positions agree with TRBD1. The sample consisted of blood. This TCR was sampled from a woman in her forties with Graves' ophthalmopathy. CDR3 loop: CASSKYRGRTGELFF. The CDR3 DNA follows: TGCGCCAGCAGCAAATACAGGGGACGGACCGGGGAGCTGTTTTTT.